The 4 T cell receptor beta chains given below trace back to one sample, sequenced in a study of blood T cell repertoires in COVID-19. The protocol was immunoSEQ multiplex PCR, while the TCRdb copy is restricted to in-frame clones and leaves out a portion. This table holds 200,000 or so clones, roughly 84% found once. Sequenced: peripheral blood. The receptors derive from a young woman who had recovered from COVID-19.

In the case of this clone: Distinct nucleotide sequences in the sample also encode this CDR3. The J gene is TRBJ2-3, the V gene TRBV18; 11 nucleotides line up with TRBD2. The junction had 0 bases not matched to a gene; V was cut back by 0 bases and J by 4 bases. This CDR3 region has 15 residues. Per germline, CDR1 KGHSH and CDR2 LQKENI. CDR3 residues: CASSPPLAGADTQYF. For the CDR3, the DNA is TGTGCCAGCTCACCACCACTAGCGGGGGCAGATACGCAGTATTTT.

This clone was seen only a few times. V is TRBV5-1 and J is TRBJ2-3; TRBD1 aligns across 10 bases. Germline V gene lookup returns CDR1 SGHRS and CDR2 YFSETQ. V was clipped by 4 bases and J by 2 bases; unmatched bases: 4. The CDR3 runs to 15 residues. CDR3 coding DNA: TGCGCCAGCAGCGTGGGACAGGGGAACACAGATACGCAGTATTTT. It specifies CASSVGQGNTDTQYF.

The chain employs TRBV6-1 and TRBJ1-2; no clear D. With 1 base removed from V and 8 bases from J, the gap between germline ends came to 8 bases. The CDR3 has 12 amino acids. Germline CDR1 reads MNHNS; CDR2 reads SASEGT. The CDR3 sequence: CASSEDMWGYTF. CDR3 DNA: TGTGCCAGCAGTGAAGACATGTGGGGCTACACCTTC.

The chain joins TRBV6-6 to TRBJ1-5; 8 bases fit TRBD1. CDR3 length: 16 residues. The trim removed 6 bases at V and 2 bases at J, leaving 9 bases unmatched. Germline loops: CDR1 MNHNY, CDR2 SVGAGI (reference sequence). CDR3 residues: CASRSDRVGGNQPQHF. The CDR3 DNA is TGTGCCAGCAGATCGGACAGGGTAGGTGGCAATCAGCCCCAGCATTTT.